The clone carrying this T cell receptor (beta chain) qualifies as medium-sized. The sample belongs to a study of T cells in localized non-small cell lung cancer. Generated by immunoSEQ multiplex PCR, the TCRdb table keeps only in-frame clones and is missing some. The data contain 2,300 or so clones, approximately 30% of them seen just once; the ten biggest clones take up around 9.1%. After removal of 5 bases from V and 6 bases from J, the junction contained 12 bases not matched to a gene. CDR1 and CDR2 from the germline V gene are SGHNT and YENEEA. CDR3 length: 15 residues. The receptor's source is a man between 35 and 75 years old with stage III squamous cell lung carcinoma. The chain couples TRBV11-3 to TRBJ1-1; TRBD1 matches 7 bases. The sample in question was lung tumor tissue, obtained before any cancer treatment. The DNA for the CDR3 is TGTGCCAGCAGCGGCCCCGGAGGGGGCCCCCCTGAAGCTTTCTTT. As protein: CASSGPGGGPPEAFF. The variable domain in full, completed from reference TRBV11-3 and TRBJ1-1, reads EAGVVQSPRYKIIEKKQPVAFWCNPISGHNTLYWYLQNLGQGPELLIRYENEEAVDDSQLPKDRFSAERLKGVDSTLKIQPAELGDSAVYLCASSGPGGGPPEAFFGQGTRLTVV.